These 21 T cell receptor beta chains share one sample of origin, sequenced in a study of T cell responses to AZD1222 COVID-19 vaccine. This table comes from immunoSEQ multiplex PCR, and its TCRdb copy is limited to in-frame clones, with some not included. Of roughly 120,000 clones listed, around 81% were seen once; the top ten hold around 9.9%. Specimen: peripheral blood, collected on day 0 of AZD1222 vaccination. These receptors were collected from an adult in good health.

This clone was observed once. The rearrangement joins TRBV24-1 to TRBJ1-2; 8 bases are a match to TRBD1. This CDR3 has 15 residues. The J segment lost 7 bases and the V segment lost 3 bases, leaving 9 bases of the junction unmatched. Germline V CDR1 and CDR2: KGHDR, SFDVKD. The CDR3 DNA reads as TGTGCCACCAGTGATCGTGGACAGGGATATTCTGGCTACACCTTC. Its protein is CATSDRGQGYSGYTF.

This clone was counted a single time. The chain recombines TRBV6-6 with TRBJ1-6; D is ambiguous. The CDR3 totals 14 residues. V was shortened by 10 bases and J by 5 bases, with 15 bases between the two germline ends. Germline lookup yields CDR1 MNHNY and CDR2 SVGAGI (reference sequence). CDR3 protein: CATTIQLHNSPLHF. In nucleotides, the CDR3 is TGTGCCACAACTATACAGCTGCATAATTCACCCCTCCACTTT.

V is TRBV4-2 and J is TRBJ2-1; TRBD2 agrees at 7 bases. This CDR3 is 17 amino acids long. Germline lookup yields CDR1 LGHNA and CDR2 YNFKEQ. J gave up 4 bases and V 4 bases, and 13 bases lay outside the gene matches. As DNA, the CDR3 is TGTGCCAGCAGCCCGGAAGGATGGGGGGGAAGATACAATGAGCAGTTCTTC. Residues: CASSPEGWGGRYNEQFF.

V is TRBV3-1 (or the pseudogene TRBV3-2) and J is TRBJ2-7, with D possibly being TRBD2 (5 bases). The CDR3 runs to 14 residues. The germline CDR1 and CDR2 sequences are LGHDT and YNNKEL (reference sequence). With 1 base removed from V and 9 bases from J, the gap between germline ends came to 16 bases. CDR3 coding DNA: TGTGCCAGCAGCCAAGGTTCCAGCGGAGCTTTGCAGTACTTC. As protein: CASSQGSSGALQYF.

V is TRBV5-1 and J is TRBJ2-3; no reliable D call. CDR3 length: 12 residues. The germline V and J ends were trimmed by 4 bases and 4 bases, with 7 bases remaining between them. In germline, CDR1 is SGHRS, CDR2 YFSETQ. CDR3 DNA sequence: TGCGCCAGCAGCCAGGAAGCAGATACGCAGTATTTT. Protein product: CASSQEADTQYF.

The V gene is TRBV4-1, the J gene TRBJ1-2; D remains ambiguous. CDR3 length: 17 amino acids. CDR1 and CDR2 from the germline V gene are MGHRA and YSYEKL. V lost 2 bases and J 2 bases, leaving 18 bases between the germline ends. The CDR3 sequence: CASSQTTLEGRNYGYTF. As DNA, the CDR3 is TGCGCCAGCAGCCAAACTACCCTGGAGGGTCGGAACTATGGCTACACCTTC.

The chain carries TRBV30 and TRBJ1-5; D uncertain. The CDR3 contains 12 residues. Germline CDR1 GTSNPN, CDR2 SVGIG (reference sequence). Trimming took off 5 bases at V and 3 bases at J, with 8 bases between the two ends. Written as DNA, the CDR3 is TGTGCCTGGGCGACCCCCAATCAGCCCCAGCATTTT. Translation: CAWATPNQPQHF. The full variable domain, its missing parts supplied by reference TRBV30 and TRBJ1-5, is SQTIHQWPATLVQPVGSPLSLECTVEGTSNPNLYWYRQAAGRGLQLLFYSVGIGQISSEVPQNLSASRPQDRQFILSSKKLLLSDSGFYLCAWATPNQPQHFGDGTRLSIL.

The chain uses TRBV19 and TRBJ2-3; 9 bases line up with TRBD2. CDR1 LNHDA and CDR2 SQIVND come from the germline V gene (reference sequence). This CDR3 is built from 14 residues. The V and J ends lost 6 bases and 4 bases, in that order; junction bases with no gene match: 5. CDR3 sequence (DNA): TGTGCCAGTAGGCGACTAGCGGTTGCAGATACGCAGTATTTT. Translated: CASRRLAVADTQYF.

V gene TRBV2 combines with J gene TRBJ1-2; D remains unclear. Trimming took 5 bases from V and 4 from J, leaving 5 bases between them. This CDR3 contains 11 residues. Germline lookup yields CDR1 SNHLY and CDR2 FYNNEI. The CDR3 spells CASSYTYGYTF. CDR3 in DNA: TGTGCCAGCAGTTACACCTATGGCTACACCTTC. The full variable domain, in which reference TRBV2 and TRBJ1-2 provide the parts outside the CDR3, is EPEVTQTPSHQVTQMGQEVILRCVPISNHLYFYWYRQILGQKVEFLVSFYNNEISEKSEIFDDQFSVERPDGSNFTLKIRSTKLEDSAMYFCASSYTYGYTFGSGTRLTVV.

In its sample, this clone was seen once. The chain employs TRBV5-1 and TRBJ2-7; the D gene is possibly TRBD1 (6 bases). This CDR3 is 17 amino acids long. Per the germline V gene, CDR1 is SGHRS and CDR2 is YFSETQ. Trimming left V 4 bases short and J 1 base short, with 21 bases between. This CDR3 reads CASSRSLRGTVSYEQYF. DNA for the CDR3: TGCGCCAGCAGCCGCTCCTTAAGGGGGACGGTGTCCTACGAGCAGTACTTC.

V and J are TRBV10-3 and TRBJ2-6; TRBD1 matches at 10 bases. The CDR3 covers 17 residues. The trim removed 3 bases at V and 2 bases at J, leaving 4 bases unmatched. Germline values: CDR1 ENHRY, CDR2 SYGVKD. The CDR3, as DNA: TGTGCCATCAGTGACGAGACAGGGGGCACTGGGGCCAACGTCCTGACTTTC. Its translation is CAISDETGGTGANVLTF.

V is TRBV7-9 and J is TRBJ1-3; D gene unclear. V dropped 5 bases and J dropped 0 bases, with 8 bases sitting between them. Germline V gene data show CDR1 as SEHNR and CDR2 as FQNEAQ (reference sequence). The CDR3 has 14 amino acids. The CDR3: CASSPGSSGNTIYF. The CDR3, as DNA: TGTGCCAGCAGCCCCGGCAGCTCTGGAAACACCATATATTTT.

The V and J genes are TRBV7-9 and TRBJ2-2; D call uncertain. In germline, CDR1 is SEHNR, CDR2 FQNEAQ (reference sequence). This CDR3 spans 17 amino acids. The V gene lost 4 bases and the J gene lost 7 bases, with 22 bases spanning the gap. DNA of the CDR3: TGTGCCAGCAGCTATATCGCCGCCTCGCGACTGGTCGGGGAGCTGTTTTTT. This encodes CASSYIAASRLVGELFF. The whole variable domain, filled in from reference TRBV7-9 and TRBJ2-2, reads DTGVSQNPRHKITKRGQNVTFRCDPISEHNRLYWYRQTLGQGPEFLTYFQNEAQLEKSRLLSDRFSAERPKGSFSTLEIQRTEQGDSAMYLCASSYIAASRLVGELFFGEGSRLTVL.

The genes are TRBV7-2 and TRBJ1-1, with 7 positions matching TRBD1. From germline, CDR1 is SGHTA and CDR2 FQGNSA. V shed 1 base, J shed 1 base, and the junction held 3 bases outside the gene matches. This CDR3 contains 15 residues. This chain's CDR3 is CASSLGQGGNTEAFF. CDR3 nucleotides: TGTGCCAGCAGCTTAGGGCAGGGGGGGAACACTGAAGCTTTCTTT.

This clone showed up just a few times. J is TRBJ2-2 and V is TRBV4-3; TRBD2 matches at 10 bases. Germline trimming cut 3 bases from V and 4 bases from J; bases unmatched to any gene: 14. The CDR3 loop spans 19 amino acids. CDR1 and CDR2 (germline): LGHNA, YSLEER. The CDR3 loop is CASSQDSSGRLGGTGELFF. The DNA for the CDR3 is TGCGCCAGCAGCCAGGATTCTAGCGGGAGACTTGGCGGCACCGGGGAGCTGTTTTTT.

The rearrangement links TRBV7-2 to TRBJ2-3; D call uncertain. CDR3 length equals 13 residues. Trimming pared 0 bases from V and 4 bases from J, leaving 5 bases between. The V gene's germline CDR1 is SGHTA and CDR2 FQGNSA. This CDR3 is CASSLAGSDTQYF. In nucleotides, the CDR3 is TGTGCCAGCAGCTTAGCGGGGTCAGATACGCAGTATTTT.

This chain links TRBV6-5 with TRBJ1-4; D is unclear. The V and J ends lost 5 bases and 0 bases respectively, with 10 bases between them. The CDR3 contains 15 residues. Germline lookup yields CDR1 MNHEY and CDR2 SVGAGI. CDR3 protein: CASSTDFATNEKLFF. DNA of the CDR3: TGTGCCAGCAGTACGGACTTTGCAACTAATGAAAAACTGTTTTTT.

The chain joins TRBV27 to TRBJ1-4, with D unclear. The germline V and J ends were trimmed by 3 bases and 7 bases, with 15 bases remaining between them. CDR3 length: 15 residues. CDR1 is MNHEY, CDR2 SMNVEV, per germline (reference sequence). In DNA, the CDR3 is TGTGCCAGCAGTTTTGGGGTGAACTGGCGTGAAAAACTGTTTTTT. Translation gives CASSFGVNWREKLFF.

This chain joins TRBV30 and TRBJ2-5, with D hard to call. The CDR3 is 14 amino acids. Trimming took off 0 bases at V and 1 base at J, with 9 bases between the two ends. Germline V gene data show CDR1 as GTSNPN and CDR2 as SVGIG (reference sequence). The CDR3 sequence: CAWSVQSGQETQYF. The CDR3 nucleotides read TGTGCCTGGAGTGTACAGTCAGGCCAAGAGACCCAGTACTTC.

As DNA, the CDR3 is TGTGCCACCGCTGTTAGAGGTAGACTTAACTATGGCTACACCTTC. Translation gives CATAVRGRLNYGYTF. The chain uses TRBV28 and TRBJ1-2; D unclear. This CDR3 has 15 amino acids. Germline lookup yields CDR1 MDHEN and CDR2 SYDVKM. Trimming left V 10 bases short and J 1 base short, with 19 bases between.

The chain carries TRBV29-1 and TRBJ2-3; D possibly corresponds to TRBD2 (5 bases). Trimming removed 4 bases at V and 2 bases at J, with 16 bases between. There are 15 residues in the CDR3. Germline-derived CDR1 and CDR2 are SQVTM and ANQGSEA. CDR3 sequence reads: CSVANPSFSTDTQYF. For the CDR3, the DNA is TGCAGCGTTGCCAACCCTAGCTTTTCCACAGATACGCAGTATTTT.